Listed below are T cell receptor beta chains from one sample, sequenced in a study of shared clonotypes between healthy human individuals. The method was immunoSEQ multiplex PCR; TCRdb's version includes in-frame clones alone and lacks a portion of them. Counted here are about 1.5 million clones, more than 95% occurring once; the ten biggest clones make up approximately 1%. Sample: naive CD4+ T cells sorted from blood. The receptors here all came from a man between 25 and 39 years old in good health. Both conserved end residues are part of each CDR3. D genes are given only for firm matches. Clone size, where shown, is once, few, many, or a class for clones that have expanded.

clone_size j_call v_call d_call cdr3_nt cdr3_aa
. TRBJ2-7 TRBV20-1 . TGCAGTACCGGAACCTACGAGCAGTACTTC CSTGTYEQYF
. TRBJ2-5 TRBV5-1 TRBD2 TGCGCCAGCAGCGTATTTCTAGCGGGAGCGAAAAAGGAGACCCAGTACTTC CASSVFLAGAKKETQYF
. TRBJ2-5 TRBV9 . TGTGCCAGCAGCGTAGGGGGAGCGGGAGAGACCCAGTACTTC CASSVGGAGETQYF
. TRBJ2-7 TRBV15 TRBD2 TGTGCCACCAGCAAACTTGGGTTAGCGGGAGTTCTCGAGCAGTACTTC CATSKLGLAGVLEQYF
. TRBJ2-3 TRBV29-1 . TGCAGCGTTGATGTGACTACCAGTAGCACAGATACGCAGTATTTT CSVDVTTSSTDTQYF
. TRBJ1-2 TRBV18 TRBD1 TGTGCCAGCTCACCTCAACAGGGGAAAGATGGCTACACCTTC CASSPQQGKDGYTF
. TRBJ2-1 TRBV5-1 . TGCGCCAGCAGCATCTCTCAGCGAGAGCAGTTCTTC CASSISQREQFF
. TRBJ2-7 TRBV9 TRBD2 TGTGCCAGCAGCCTCGGGACTAGCGGAAACCTGGTCTACGAGCAGTACTTC CASSLGTSGNLVYEQYF
. TRBJ1-4 TRBV18 TRBD1 TGTGCCAGCTCACTCACGCAACAGGGGAAGAATGAAAAACTGTTTTTT CASSLTQQGKNEKLFF
. TRBJ2-1 TRBV10-3 TRBD2 TGTGCCATCAGTGAGCCGGGACTAAATACTAATGAGCAGTTCTTC CAISEPGLNTNEQFF
. TRBJ2-1 TRBV7-9 . TGTGCCAGCAGTCGGACATACTTGCAGTTCTTC CASSRTYLQFF
. TRBJ2-6 TRBV27 TRBD1 TGTGCCAGCAGTCCCCGGACAGGGGGAGTCGTCAACGTCCTGACTTTC CASSPRTGGVVNVLTF
. TRBJ2-3 TRBV7-2 . TGTGCCAGCAGTTTGCCCAATATCGGGGGTTTAAAGGCAGATACGCAGTATTTT CASSLPNIGGLKADTQYF
. TRBJ2-3 TRBV30 . TGTGCCTGGTCGGGACTGCTTAGCACAGATACGCAGTATTTT CAWSGLLSTDTQYF
. TRBJ2-1 TRBV28 TRBD1 TGTGCCACGACAGGGGTTTGGGGTGAGCAGTTCTTC CATTGVWGEQFF
once TRBJ2-3 TRBV27 . TGTGCCAGCAGTGCCGGGAGTTGGGGGGATACGCAGTATTTT CASSAGSWGDTQYF
. TRBJ2-7 TRBV28 TRBD2 TGTGCCAGCAGCCTAGCGGGACGCACCTACGAGCAGTACTTC CASSLAGRTYEQYF
. TRBJ2-3 TRBV5-4 . TGTGCCAGCAGCGACAGCAATACGCAGTATTTT CASSDSNTQYF
. TRBJ2-7 TRBV2 . TGTGCCAGCAGTGGAGTGGGAGGACCTTACGAGCAGTACTTC CASSGVGGPYEQYF
few TRBJ2-1 TRBV7-2 TRBD1 TGTGCCAGCAGCTTCTCGACAGGGATTGCGTTCTTC CASSFSTGIAFF
. TRBJ2-2 TRBV6-6 . TGTGCCAGCAGTTCTAATACAGGGGAGCTGTTTTTT CASSSNTGELFF
. TRBJ2-2 TRBV9 TRBD2 TGTGCCAGCAGCAGAAGCGGGAGTTATAACACCGGGGAGCTGTTTTTT CASSRSGSYNTGELFF
. TRBJ2-2 TRBV9 . TGTGCCAGCAGCCCAAGTTACACCGGGGAGCTGTTTTTT CASSPSYTGELFF
. TRBJ1-3 TRBV9 . TGTGCCAGCAGCGTTCATCCAGTCAGCGGCTCTGGAAACACCATATATTTT CASSVHPVSGSGNTIYF
. TRBJ2-7 TRBV6-6 . TGTGCCAGCTCCGGTGCCATCTCATCCAACGAGCAGTACTTC CASSGAISSNEQYF
. TRBJ2-3 TRBV25-1 . TGTGCCAGCAGCCGGATGTGGGGTTCTAGCACAGATACGCAGTATTTT CASSRMWGSSTDTQYF
. TRBJ2-2 TRBV28 TRBD2 TGTGCCAGCAGTTTATTAACTAGCGGGAGAAGGGCCGGGGAGCTGTTTTTT CASSLLTSGRRAGELFF
. TRBJ2-4 TRBV5-1 . TGCGCCAGCAGCTTGGACTTCTCAAGGACCAACATTCAGTACTTC CASSLDFSRTNIQYF
. TRBJ2-5 TRBV28 TRBD2 TGTGCCAGCAGTTTAGCGGGAGTCATCCAAGAGACCCAGTACTTC CASSLAGVIQETQYF
. TRBJ2-1 TRBV11-3 . TGTGCCAGCAGCTTAGATGGGACGGACCACAATGAGCAGTTCTTC CASSLDGTDHNEQFF
. TRBJ2-2 TRBV2 TRBD1 TGTGCCAGCAGTTCTCGGACAGGGGGGCCCGGGGAGCTGTTTTTT CASSSRTGGPGELFF
. TRBJ2-7 TRBV2 . TGTGCCAGCAGGAGAGGGACCCTAGGGGACGAGCAGTACTTC CASRRGTLGDEQYF
. TRBJ2-7 TRBV10-3 . TGTGCCTCGTTGGATTACGGCGACGAGCAGTACTTC CASLDYGDEQYF
. TRBJ2-1 TRBV18 . TGTGCCAGCTCACCAACGGTGTCCTCCTACAATGAGCAGTTCTTC CASSPTVSSYNEQFF
. TRBJ1-5 TRBV28 . TGTGCCAGCAGTTTATCCCATCAGCCCCAGCATTTT CASSLSHQPQHF
once TRBJ1-4 TRBV18 . TGTGCCAGCTCCCCGGGGGCGCGGGAAAAACTGTTTTTT CASSPGAREKLFF
. TRBJ2-1 TRBV7-9 . TGTGCCAGCAGCTTAGCGGGACGCGGAGGCTACAATGAGCAGTTCTTC CASSLAGRGGYNEQFF
. TRBJ1-2 TRBV7-8 . TGTGCCAGCAGCTCGGGATCTAACTATGGCTACACCTTC CASSSGSNYGYTF
. TRBJ2-5 TRBV5-5 . TGTGCCAGTCAAGAGGTTTATGTGCAAGAGACCCAGTACTTC CASQEVYVQETQYF